The 3 T cell receptor beta chains in this list originate from one sample, sequenced in a study of cytomegalovirus exposure and HLA in healthy donors. Method: immunoSEQ multiplex PCR; TCRdb's copy keeps in-frame clones and lacks some. The sample records approximately 150,000 clones, roughly 89% being singletons. Sequencing was done on a sample of PBMCs. These receptors were taken from a man aged 18 to 35 in good health and CMV-seropositive.

The chain employs TRBV15 and TRBJ1-1; D gene uncertain. This CDR3 has 14 amino acids. Per germline, CDR1 LNHNV and CDR2 YYDKDF (reference sequence). Trimming removed 3 bases from V and 2 bases from J, with 10 bases in between. CDR3 sequence: CATSSPSINTEAFF. The CDR3 DNA follows: TGTGCCACCAGCAGCCCCAGTATAAACACTGAAGCTTTCTTT.

The chain employs TRBV27 and TRBJ2-1, with TRBD2 matching over 9 bases. Germline CDR1 and CDR2: MNHEY and SMNVEV (reference sequence). The CDR3 is made up of 16 amino acids. Trimming removed 2 bases from V and 0 bases from J; junction bases left unmatched: 2. The CDR3 DNA is TGTGCCAGCAGTTTAGGTAGCGGGAGCTCCTACAATGAGCAGTTCTTC. Translated, it gives CASSLGSGSSYNEQFF.

V gene TRBV9 combines with J gene TRBJ1-1; D is possibly TRBD1 (6 bases). Trimming removed 2 bases from V and 10 bases from J, with 18 bases in between. Looked up from germline, CDR1 is SGDLS and CDR2 is YYNGEE. This CDR3 region has 14 residues. DNA of the CDR3: TGTGCCAGCAGCGTCCGACAGGATCCTACAATAGCTTTCTTT. Its translation: CASSVRQDPTIAFF. Looking up the rest from reference TRBV9 and TRBJ1-1 gives the full variable domain: DSGVTQTPKHLITATGQRVTLRCSPRSGDLSVYWYQQSLDQGLQFLIQYYNGEERAKGNILERFSAQQFPDLHSELNLSSLELGDSALYFCASSVRQDPTIAFFGQGTRLTVV.